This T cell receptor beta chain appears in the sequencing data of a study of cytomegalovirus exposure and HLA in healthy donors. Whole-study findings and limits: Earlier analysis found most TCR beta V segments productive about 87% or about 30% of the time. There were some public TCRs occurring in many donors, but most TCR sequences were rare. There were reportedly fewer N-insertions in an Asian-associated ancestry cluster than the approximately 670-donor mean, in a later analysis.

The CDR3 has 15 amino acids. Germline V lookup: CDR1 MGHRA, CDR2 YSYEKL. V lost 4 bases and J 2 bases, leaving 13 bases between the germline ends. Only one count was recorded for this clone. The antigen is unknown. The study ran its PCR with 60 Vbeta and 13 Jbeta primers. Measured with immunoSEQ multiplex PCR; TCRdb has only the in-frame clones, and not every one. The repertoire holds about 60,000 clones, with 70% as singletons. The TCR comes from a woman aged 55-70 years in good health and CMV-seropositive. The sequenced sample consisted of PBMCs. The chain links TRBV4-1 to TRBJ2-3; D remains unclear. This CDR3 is CASSLTYLYTDTQYF. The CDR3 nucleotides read TGCGCCAGCAGCCTTACCTATTTATACACAGATACGCAGTATTTT.